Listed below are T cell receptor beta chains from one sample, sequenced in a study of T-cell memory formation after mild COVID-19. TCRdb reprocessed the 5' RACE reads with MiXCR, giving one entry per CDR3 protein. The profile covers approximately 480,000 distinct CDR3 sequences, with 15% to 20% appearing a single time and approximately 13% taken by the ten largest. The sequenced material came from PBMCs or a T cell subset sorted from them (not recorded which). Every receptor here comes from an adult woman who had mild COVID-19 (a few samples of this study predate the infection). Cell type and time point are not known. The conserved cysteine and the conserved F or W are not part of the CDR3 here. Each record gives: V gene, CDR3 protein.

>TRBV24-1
ATSDVGQSNTDTQY
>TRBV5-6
ASSFPYGANVLT
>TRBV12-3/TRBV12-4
ASSFPASGGTDTQY
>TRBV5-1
ASSLGQGMDEQY
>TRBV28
ASSSQALSQPQH
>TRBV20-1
SAELMRQNTDTQY
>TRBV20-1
SARSSGSTGANVLT
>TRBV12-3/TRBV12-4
ASSWTSGGQETQY
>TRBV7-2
ASSKRTSGGLVEQF
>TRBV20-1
SAAGTYNNEQF
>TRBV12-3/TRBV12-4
ASSWQGGSPLH
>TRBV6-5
ASSDPGQGANGAF
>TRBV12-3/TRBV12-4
ASSPAPTGGGMNTEAF
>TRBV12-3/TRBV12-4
ASTQEGSDTQY
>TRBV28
ASSPGLAGEDKNIQY
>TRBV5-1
ASSLGPRDRGSKGY
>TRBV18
ASSPQGLGEKLF
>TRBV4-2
ASSPTGGGALEQY
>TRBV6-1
ASSEVRNRGPYGYT
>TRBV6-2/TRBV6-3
ASSPRQGSIYGYT
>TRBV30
AWRDRGFEQY
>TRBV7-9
ASSDQDRVQDTGELF
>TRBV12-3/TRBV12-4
ASTPGGDEAF
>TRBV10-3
AISAGDSNQPQH
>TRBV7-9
ASGDLNEKLF
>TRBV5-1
ASSTGQGSETQY
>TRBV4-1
ASSQGPGISYEQY
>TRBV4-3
ASSQDQGAPSSYNEQF
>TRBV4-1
ASRDRVDYGYT
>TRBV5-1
ASSLGDRGHQETQY
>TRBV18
ASSLAAGGRTEAF
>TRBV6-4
ASKQGANTEAF
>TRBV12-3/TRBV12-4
ASSLAGGLNYGYT
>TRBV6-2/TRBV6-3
ASRRQGRTEAF
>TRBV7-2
ASSAMTDSYEQY
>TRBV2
ASSAQGNYGYT
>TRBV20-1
SAAKGGGALPFYEQY
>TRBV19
ASSMGATRGYT
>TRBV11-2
ASSLVSVGEQF
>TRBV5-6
ASSLGVMRETQY
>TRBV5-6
ASSQDRGRMNTEAF
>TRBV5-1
ASSYPTSGGTDTQY
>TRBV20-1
SAREGTGGYYGYT